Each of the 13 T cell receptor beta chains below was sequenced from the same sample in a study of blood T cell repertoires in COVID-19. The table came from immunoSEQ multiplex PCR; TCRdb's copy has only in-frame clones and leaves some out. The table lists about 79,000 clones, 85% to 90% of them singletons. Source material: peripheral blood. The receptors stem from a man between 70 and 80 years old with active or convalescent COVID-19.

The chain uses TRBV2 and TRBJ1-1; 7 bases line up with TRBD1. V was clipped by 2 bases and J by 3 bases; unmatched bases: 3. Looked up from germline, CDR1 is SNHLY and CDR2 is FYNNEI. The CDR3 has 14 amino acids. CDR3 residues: CASSERQGYTEAFF. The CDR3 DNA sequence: TGTGCCAGCAGTGAAAGACAGGGCTACACTGAAGCTTTCTTT.

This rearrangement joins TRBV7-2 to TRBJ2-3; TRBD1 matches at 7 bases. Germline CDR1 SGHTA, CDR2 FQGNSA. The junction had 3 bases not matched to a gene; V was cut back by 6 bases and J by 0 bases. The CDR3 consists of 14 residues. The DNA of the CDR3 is TGTGCCAGCAGAGTGGACAGGAGCACAGATACGCAGTATTTT. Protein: CASRVDRSTDTQYF.

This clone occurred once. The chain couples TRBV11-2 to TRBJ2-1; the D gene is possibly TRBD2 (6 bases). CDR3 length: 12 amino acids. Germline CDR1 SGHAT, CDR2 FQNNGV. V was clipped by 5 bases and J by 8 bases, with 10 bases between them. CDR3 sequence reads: CASSPAGYEQFF. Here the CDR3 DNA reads TGTGCCAGCAGCCCCGCGGGGTATGAGCAGTTCTTC.

As DNA, the CDR3 is TGTGCCACCAGCAGAGGGGAGTACTACGAGCAGTACTTC. Protein sequence: CATSRGEYYEQYF. The chain employs TRBV15 and TRBJ2-7; D possibly corresponds to TRBD2 (5 bases). The germline V gene encodes CDR1 LNHNV and CDR2 YYDKDF (reference sequence). Trimming cost V 1 base and J 3 bases, with 7 bases left between them. The CDR3 covers 13 residues.

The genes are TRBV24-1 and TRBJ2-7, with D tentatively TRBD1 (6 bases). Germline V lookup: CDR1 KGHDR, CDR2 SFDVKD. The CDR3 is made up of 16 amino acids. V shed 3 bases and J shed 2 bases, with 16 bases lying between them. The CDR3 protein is CATSDPTKTGTYEQYF. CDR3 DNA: TGTGCCACCAGTGATCCCACAAAGACAGGAACCTACGAGCAGTACTTC.

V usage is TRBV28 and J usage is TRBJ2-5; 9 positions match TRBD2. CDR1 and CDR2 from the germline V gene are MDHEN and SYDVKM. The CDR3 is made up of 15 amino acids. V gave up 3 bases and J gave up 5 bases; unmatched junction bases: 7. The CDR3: CASSLRLAGSETQYF. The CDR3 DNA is TGTGCCAGCAGTTTGCGGCTAGCGGGATCGGAGACCCAGTACTTC. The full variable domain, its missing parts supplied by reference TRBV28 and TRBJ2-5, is DVKVTQSSRYLVKRTGEKVFLECVQDMDHENMFWYRQDPGLGLRLIYFSYDVKMKEKGDIPEGYSVSREKKERFSLILESASTNQTSMYLCASSLRLAGSETQYFGPGTRLLVL.

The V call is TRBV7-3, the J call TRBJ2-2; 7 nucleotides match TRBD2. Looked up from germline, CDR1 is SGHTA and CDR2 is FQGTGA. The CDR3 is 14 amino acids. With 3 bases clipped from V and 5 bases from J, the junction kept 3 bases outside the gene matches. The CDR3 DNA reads TGTGCCAGCAGCTTGGGCGGGAGTACCGGGGAGCTGTTTTTT. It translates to CASSLGGSTGELFF.

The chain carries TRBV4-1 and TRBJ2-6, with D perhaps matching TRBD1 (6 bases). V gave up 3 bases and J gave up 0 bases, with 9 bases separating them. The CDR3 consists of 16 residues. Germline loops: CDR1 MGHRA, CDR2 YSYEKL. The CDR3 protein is CASSQGANSGANVLTF. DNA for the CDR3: TGCGCCAGCAGCCAGGGGGCCAACTCTGGGGCCAACGTCCTGACTTTC.

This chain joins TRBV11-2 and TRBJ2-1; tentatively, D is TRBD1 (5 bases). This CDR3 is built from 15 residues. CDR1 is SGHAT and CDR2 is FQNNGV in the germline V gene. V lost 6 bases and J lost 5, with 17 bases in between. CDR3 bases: TGTGCCAGCAGGTCCTCACGGTCAGGGAACAATGAGCAGTTCTTC. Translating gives CASRSSRSGNNEQFF.

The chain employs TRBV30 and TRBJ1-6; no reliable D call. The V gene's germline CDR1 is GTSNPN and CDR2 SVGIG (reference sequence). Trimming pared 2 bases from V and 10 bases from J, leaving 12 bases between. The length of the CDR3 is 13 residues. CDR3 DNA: TGTGCCTGGAGTAAGGGAGTAGGGTCACCCCTCCACTTT. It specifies CAWSKGVGSPLHF.

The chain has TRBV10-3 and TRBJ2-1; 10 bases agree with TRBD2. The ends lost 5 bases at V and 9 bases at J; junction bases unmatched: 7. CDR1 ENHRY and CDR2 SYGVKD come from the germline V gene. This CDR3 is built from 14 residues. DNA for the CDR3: TGTGCCATCAGTCCGGGACTAGCGCCGTTTGAGCAGTTCTTC. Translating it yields CAISPGLAPFEQFF.

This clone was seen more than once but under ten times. CDR3 loop: CASSAQVQLNTEAFF. CDR3 DNA: TGTGCCAGCAGCGCCCAAGTACAGCTGAACACTGAAGCTTTCTTT. The chain employs TRBV9 and TRBJ1-1; D is undetermined. CDR3 length: 15 amino acids. The ends were cut back, 3 bases at V and 0 bases at J, with 12 bases in the middle. Germline V gene sequence: CDR1 SGDLS, CDR2 YYNGEE.

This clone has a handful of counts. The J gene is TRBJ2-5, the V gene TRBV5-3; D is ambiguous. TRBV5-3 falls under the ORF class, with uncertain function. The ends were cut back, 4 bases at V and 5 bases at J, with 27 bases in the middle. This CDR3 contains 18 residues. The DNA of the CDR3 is TGTGCCAGAAGCCCGCCGCGGCCCTCCATATGTCCATTGGAGACCCAGTACTTC. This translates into CARSPPRPSICPLETQYF.